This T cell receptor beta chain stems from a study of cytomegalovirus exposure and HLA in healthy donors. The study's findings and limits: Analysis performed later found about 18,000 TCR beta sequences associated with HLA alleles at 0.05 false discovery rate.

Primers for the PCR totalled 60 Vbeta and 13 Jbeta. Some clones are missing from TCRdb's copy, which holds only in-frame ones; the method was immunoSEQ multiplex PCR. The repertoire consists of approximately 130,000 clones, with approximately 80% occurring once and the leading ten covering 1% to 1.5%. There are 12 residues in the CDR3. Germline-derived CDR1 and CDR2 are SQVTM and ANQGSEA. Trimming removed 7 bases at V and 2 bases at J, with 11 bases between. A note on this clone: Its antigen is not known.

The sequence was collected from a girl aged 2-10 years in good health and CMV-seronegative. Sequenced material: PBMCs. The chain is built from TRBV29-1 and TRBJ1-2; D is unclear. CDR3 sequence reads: CSAETENYGYTF. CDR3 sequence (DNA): TGCAGCGCTGAGACGGAGAACTATGGCTACACCTTC.